This T cell receptor (beta chain) appears in the sequencing data of a study of T cells in Graves' hyperthyroidism and ophthalmopathy. V lost 4 bases, J lost 2 bases, and 19 bases lay in between. The V gene's germline CDR1 is SGHNT and CDR2 YYREEE (reference sequence). The length of the CDR3 is 16 residues. Amplified regions were TCR beta CDR3 sequences from RNA transcripts. First-round RT-PCR with HTBI primers amplified the TCR CDR3 region. TCRdb re-called the multiplex PCR reads with MiXCR, one entry per CDR3 protein. Here the sample spans 300,000 to 350,000 distinct CDR3 sequences, more than 11% being singletons.

Specimen: blood. V gene TRBV5-4 combines with J gene TRBJ2-7; either TRBD1 or TRBD2 may supply D (6 bases each). The sequence was obtained from a woman aged 25-40 years with Graves' hyperthyroidism. The CDR3 is CASSPRGGTGAYEQYF. DNA of the CDR3: TGTGCCAGCAGCCCCCGAGGGGGGACGGGAGCCTACGAGCAGTACTTC. The complete variable domain, with remaining parts taken from reference TRBV5-4 and TRBJ2-7, reads ETGVTQSPTHLIKTRGQQVTLRCSSQSGHNTVSWYQQALGQGPQFIFQYYREEENGRGNFPPRFSGLQFPNYSSELNVNALELDDSALYLCASSPRGGTGAYEQYFGPGTRLTVT.